This T cell receptor beta chain was documented in a study of shared clonotypes between healthy human individuals. Sorted-subset replicate PCRs used 150 to 200 ng DNA, some 33,000 T cell genomes. Assay: immunoSEQ multiplex PCR; the TCRdb copy retains only in-frame clones and omits some. The repertoire has a few million clones, approximately 95% of them found once; the top ten carry 0.35% to 0.5%. As for this clone: Its antigen is as yet unknown.

There are 13 residues in the CDR3. Germline V gene data show CDR1 as SNHLY and CDR2 as FYNNEI. Unmatched junction bases numbered 5, after V lost 7 bases and J lost 5 bases. Findings and limits, study-wide: Of the naive CD4 clonotypes, roughly 5% were shared across a handful of donors.

The sample was naive CD4+ T cells from PBMCs. Subset defined: CD45RA+ positively selected. The clonotype comes from a man aged 18 to 30 in good health. Some clones in this sample may be carry-over from other donors' samples. The gene calls are TRBV2 and TRBJ2-7, with 10 bases aligning to TRBD2. CDR3 region: CASIVLAGDEQYF. For the CDR3, the DNA is TGTGCCAGCATAGTCCTAGCGGGAGACGAGCAGTACTTC.